This T cell receptor beta chain was sequenced for a study of identical twins. Notes on the study in general: For cord blood, abundant beta clonotypes had fewer insertions, unlike memory repertoires, which showed none.

A universal primer site was incorporated via template switching, and the cDNA contained unique molecular identifiers. In TCRdb, the 5' RACE reads were re-called with MiXCR into one record per CDR3 protein. In the table there are some 630,000 distinct CDR3 sequences, roughly 7.2% of which are singletons. This clonotype was detected many times. Its antigen is as yet unknown. CDR3 length equals 15 residues. J lost 8 bases, V lost 7 bases, and 10 bases had no gene match. CDR1 is LNHDA, CDR2 SQIVND, per germline (reference sequence). The data also belong to a second study, concerning yellow fever vaccine responses in identical twins. From that report: A vaccine T cell response that seemed partly convergent and partly personalized was reported in twins.

The sequencing input was PBMCs. The rearrangement links TRBV19 to TRBJ2-2, with TRBD2 identical over 10 bases. This TCR was recovered from a young woman in good health. CDR3 in amino acids: CASMFVAGGSGELFF. The CDR3 DNA reads as TGTGCCAGTATGTTCGTAGCGGGAGGTTCTGGGGAGCTGTTTTTT.